Below are 25 T cell receptor beta chains sequenced from a single sample in a study of cytomegalovirus exposure and HLA in healthy donors. Measured with immunoSEQ multiplex PCR; TCRdb has only the in-frame clones, and not every one. The table lists some 140,000 clones, roughly nine tenths of them singletons, with 2.9% in the top ten. Sequenced material: PBMCs. Source of these receptors: a man between 18 and 29 years old in good health and CMV-seronegative.

The chain couples TRBV19 to TRBJ1-5; the match to TRBD1 covers 10 bases. Trimming took 3 bases from V and 4 from J; bases not matched to a gene: 6. Germline V gene sequence: CDR1 LNHDA, CDR2 SQIVND (reference sequence). This CDR3 region has 16 residues. The CDR3 loop reads CASSILGGQGNQPQHF. CDR3 DNA sequence: TGTGCCAGTAGTATCCTGGGGGGACAGGGGAATCAGCCCCAGCATTTT. Drawing the rest from reference TRBV19 and TRBJ1-5, the complete variable domain is DGGITQSPKYLFRKEGQNVTLSCEQNLNHDAMYWYRQDPGQGLRLIYYSQIVNDFQKGDIAEGYSVSREKKESFPLTVTSAQKNPTAFYLCASSILGGQGNQPQHFGDGTRLSIL.

The CDR3 DNA reads as TGTGCCAGCAGGCCCCGGGCCTACGAGCAGTACTTC. Protein: CASRPRAYEQYF. The V call is TRBV6-6, the J call TRBJ2-7, with no clear D. V was shortened by 6 bases and J by 2 bases, with 8 bases between the two germline ends. Germline CDR1 is MNHNY and CDR2 is SVGAGI (reference sequence). This CDR3 has 12 amino acids.

J is TRBJ2-2 and V is TRBV6-4, with TRBD1 matching 7 bases. The trim removed 5 bases at V and 6 bases at J, leaving 6 bases unmatched. Germline-derived CDR1 and CDR2 are MRHNA and SNTAGT. The CDR3 contains 14 residues. This CDR3 is CASSPQGHAGELFF. The CDR3 DNA is TGTGCCAGCAGTCCACAGGGGCACGCCGGGGAGCTGTTTTTT.

V usage is TRBV29-1 and J usage is TRBJ2-6; TRBD1 agrees at 11 bases. CDR1 is SQVTM and CDR2 is ANQGSEA in the germline V gene. The CDR3 length is 20 residues. J lost 4 bases, V lost 6 bases, and 20 bases had no gene match. The CDR3 nucleotides read TGCAGCGTCCTGGACAGGGGGCCACAGTTTCTCAGTTCAGGGGCCAACGTCCTGACTTTC. It encodes CSVLDRGPQFLSSGANVLTF.

The chain joins TRBV7-9 to TRBJ2-1; 10 nucleotides agree with TRBD1. Germline values: CDR1 SEHNR, CDR2 FQNEAQ (reference sequence). This CDR3 has 13 residues. The J segment lost 10 bases and the V segment lost 5 bases, leaving 5 bases of the junction unmatched. CDR3 DNA: TGTGCCAGCAGCCTCGGACAGGGGGTCGAGCAGTTCTTC. This sequence encodes CASSLGQGVEQFF.

The chain is built from TRBV28 and TRBJ2-7; TRBD2 agrees at 16 bases. CDR3 size: 17 residues. CDR1 is MDHEN, CDR2 SYDVKM, per germline. Trimming removed 5 bases from V and 5 bases from J; junction bases left unmatched: 9. The CDR3 DNA sequence: TGTGCCAGCAGTCTTCCGGGGACTAGCGGGAGGGGTAACGAGCAGTACTTC. This encodes CASSLPGTSGRGNEQYF. Full variable domain (remainder filled in from reference TRBV28 and TRBJ2-7): DVKVTQSSRYLVKRTGEKVFLECVQDMDHENMFWYRQDPGLGLRLIYFSYDVKMKEKGDIPEGYSVSREKKERFSLILESASTNQTSMYLCASSLPGTSGRGNEQYFGPGTRLTVT.

The V call is TRBV1, the J call TRBJ2-7; the table names TRBD1, a call not compared with the DNA. TRBV1 is designated a pseudogene. The CDR3 totals 13 residues. CDR3: CTSSQDHSYEQYF. CDR3 nucleotide sequence: TGCACCAGCAGCCAAGATCACTCCTACGAGCAGTACTTC.

V gene TRBV11-2 combines with J gene TRBJ2-5; TRBD1 aligns across 10 bases. This CDR3 contains 15 residues. J lost 4 bases, V lost 3 bases, and 5 bases had no gene match. From germline, CDR1 is SGHAT and CDR2 FQNNGV. CDR3 residues: CASSFVTGGGETQYF. The DNA for the CDR3 is TGTGCCAGCAGCTTCGTGACAGGGGGCGGAGAGACCCAGTACTTC.

In this sample, this clone turned up once. The chain combines TRBV9 with TRBJ1-3; no definite D call. V shed 0 bases and J shed 0 bases, with 4 bases lying between them. The CDR3 has 14 amino acids. The V gene's germline CDR1 is SGDLS and CDR2 YYNGEE. The CDR3, as DNA: TGTGCCAGCAGCGTAGATCACTCTGGAAACACCATATATTTT. Translation gives CASSVDHSGNTIYF.

The chain recombines TRBV4-1 with TRBJ2-4; D not certain. This CDR3 region has 16 residues. Germline V lookup: CDR1 MGHRA, CDR2 YSYEKL. V shed 1 base and J shed 0 bases, with 10 bases lying between them. CDR3 sequence (DNA): TGCGCCAGCAGCCAAGTGGGCCTTACAGCCAAAAACATTCAGTACTTC. This encodes CASSQVGLTAKNIQYF.

The chain employs TRBV11-3 and TRBJ2-1; 14 bases match TRBD2. The CDR3 extends over 17 amino acids. The V gene end was trimmed by 6 bases and the J gene end by 3 bases; junction bases not matched to a gene: 7. The germline gives CDR1 SGHNT, CDR2 YENEEA. CDR3 protein: CASSHRLAGGVYNEQFF. CDR3 DNA sequence: TGTGCCAGCAGTCACAGACTAGCGGGAGGGGTCTACAATGAGCAGTTCTTC.

V is TRBV7-8 and J is TRBJ1-1; D is uncertain. The CDR3 has 14 amino acids. CDR1 and CDR2 from the germline V gene are SGHVS and FQNEAQ. The V end lost 1 base, the J end lost 5 bases, and 11 bases lay between the germline ends. The CDR3 DNA is TGTGCCAGCAGCTTAGTTCATCGGGGAACTGAAGCTTTCTTT. Residues: CASSLVHRGTEAFF.

The CDR3 loop is CASSLVSGPAGNTIYF. In DNA form, the CDR3 reads TGTGCCAGCAGCTTAGTTTCAGGCCCTGCTGGAAACACCATATATTTT. The chain is built from TRBV11-2 and TRBJ1-3; D is unclear. V lost 1 base and J 2 bases, leaving 12 bases between the germline ends. The CDR3 has 16 amino acids. Germline CDR1 and CDR2: SGHAT and FQNNGV. Looking up the rest from reference TRBV11-2 and TRBJ1-3 gives the full variable domain: EAGVAQSPRYKIIEKRQSVAFWCNPISGHATLYWYQQILGQGPKLLIQFQNNGVVDDSQLPKDRFSAERLKGVDSTLKIQPAKLEDSAVYLCASSLVSGPAGNTIYFGEGSWLTVV.

This clone was detected only a few times. For the CDR3, the DNA is TGCGCCAGCAGTCTGGGACTAGCGGGATCCGAGCAGTACTTC. It translates to CASSLGLAGSEQYF. The chain is built from TRBV10-1 and TRBJ2-7, with 13 bases that match TRBD2. Trimming at V came to 5 bases and at J to 6 bases, leaving 4 bases not matched to a gene. Germline V lookup: CDR1 WNHNN, CDR2 SYGVQD (reference sequence). The CDR3 extends over 14 amino acids.

This sequence joins TRBV9 and TRBJ2-1; 8 bases line up with TRBD2. CDR1 and CDR2 (germline): SGDLS, YYNGEE. The CDR3 length is 15 residues. J gave up 4 bases and V 0 bases, and 3 bases lay outside the gene matches. CDR3 nucleotides: TGTGCCAGCAGCGTAGGAAGCGGGGGTTACAATGAGCAGTTCTTC. Translating it yields CASSVGSGGYNEQFF.

V is TRBV5-1 and J is TRBJ1-1; TRBD1 might be the D (5 bases). CDR3 length equals 14 residues. V lost 4 bases to trimming and J lost 6 bases, with 16 bases between them. Germline V lookup: CDR1 SGHRS, CDR2 YFSETQ. CDR3 sequence reads: CASSGQGLKAEAFF. CDR3 sequence (DNA): TGCGCCAGCAGCGGTCAGGGCCTGAAGGCTGAAGCTTTCTTT.

The V and J genes are TRBV7-9 and TRBJ2-1; 13 bases are shared with TRBD2. Trimming removed 4 bases from V and 6 bases from J; junction bases left unmatched: 9. Germline CDR1 and CDR2: SEHNR and FQNEAQ (reference sequence). CDR3 length: 17 residues. CDR3 sequence (DNA): TGTGCCAGCAGCTACCTAGCCGGGACTAGCGGGGCCAATGAGCAGTTCTTC. Translating gives CASSYLAGTSGANEQFF.

The V and J genes are TRBV11-3 and TRBJ2-7, with D possibly TRBD2 on 5 matching bases. The CDR3 is made up of 14 amino acids. The V gene's germline CDR1 is SGHNT and CDR2 YENEEA. V was shortened by 5 bases and J by 7 bases, with 18 bases between the two germline ends. CDR3 in DNA: TGTGCCAGCAGCGTCGGAAGGTCGTCGGGGGAGCAGTACTTC. It specifies CASSVGRSSGEQYF.

CDR3 protein: CASSPRAGSTDTQYF. CDR3 DNA sequence: TGTGCCAGCAGTCCTAGGGCGGGAAGCACAGATACGCAGTATTTT. The chain uses TRBV28 and TRBJ2-3; possibly TRBD2 for D (6 bases). Germline V CDR1 and CDR2: MDHEN, SYDVKM. Trimming cost V 5 bases and J 0 bases, with 12 bases left between them. The CDR3 consists of 15 residues.

V and J are TRBV7-9 and TRBJ1-1; D might be TRBD1 (6 bases). Per the germline V gene, CDR1 is SEHNR and CDR2 is FQNEAQ (reference sequence). CDR3 length equals 17 residues. V was shortened by 5 bases and J by 1 base, with 20 bases between the two germline ends. DNA for the CDR3: TGTGCCAGCAGCCCAAAGCCGGGACACTCGACGAACACTGAAGCTTTCTTT. Its translation is CASSPKPGHSTNTEAFF.

This chain joins TRBV5-1 and TRBJ2-7, with 8 bases that match TRBD2. Germline values: CDR1 SGHRS, CDR2 YFSETQ. Trimming took 3 bases from V and 2 from J; bases not matched to a gene: 16. CDR3 length: 18 residues. The CDR3 nucleotides read TGCGCCAGCAGCTACCTTCCGGGGGCTAGCGGGCTTCCCTACGAGCAGTACTTC. As protein: CASSYLPGASGLPYEQYF. The complete variable domain, with remaining parts taken from reference TRBV5-1 and TRBJ2-7, reads KAGVTQTPRYLIKTRGQQVTLSCSPISGHRSVSWYQQTPGQGLQFLFEYFSETQRNKGNFPGRFSGRQFSNSRSEMNVSTLELGDSALYLCASSYLPGASGLPYEQYFGPGTRLTVT.

This clone was counted between two and nine times. This specimen includes other DNA sequences encoding the same CDR3. The chain joins TRBV5-1 to TRBJ2-7; tentative D call: TRBD1 (6 bases). Trimming removed 0 bases at V and 2 bases at J, with 9 bases between. Germline CDR1 is SGHRS and CDR2 is YFSETQ. The CDR3 has 14 amino acids. The CDR3 nucleotides are TGCGCCAGCAGCTTGGGGCAGGGGCCCTACGAGCAGTACTTC. This encodes CASSLGQGPYEQYF.

The CDR3: CASSPAGAGFYEQFF. The DNA of the CDR3 is TGTGCCAGCAGCCCGGCAGGAGCGGGATTTTATGAGCAGTTCTTC. This chain uses TRBV11-2 with TRBJ2-1; 7 bases agree with TRBD2. This CDR3 is built from 15 residues. V lost 5 bases, J lost 8 bases, and 12 bases stayed unmatched. Germline values: CDR1 SGHAT, CDR2 FQNNGV. Filled out from reference TRBV11-2 and TRBJ2-1, the complete variable domain reads EAGVAQSPRYKIIEKRQSVAFWCNPISGHATLYWYQQILGQGPKLLIQFQNNGVVDDSQLPKDRFSAERLKGVDSTLKIQPAKLEDSAVYLCASSPAGAGFYEQFFGPGTRLTVL.

This sequence joins TRBV4-3 and TRBJ2-1, with 11 bases lining up with TRBD2. The germline CDR1 and CDR2 sequences are LGHNA and YSLEER. The length of the CDR3 is 16 residues. Trimming cost V 6 bases and J 2 bases; bases outside gene matches: 6. The CDR3 sequence is CASSFTSGSAYNEQFF. The CDR3 region has the DNA TGCGCCAGCAGTTTCACTAGCGGGAGTGCCTACAATGAGCAGTTCTTC.

The gene calls are TRBV18 and TRBJ2-2; a weak D match, TRBD2 (5 bases). This CDR3 has 16 residues. Germline V gene data show CDR1 as KGHSH and CDR2 as LQKENI. The ends were cut back, 1 base at V and 4 bases at J, with 13 bases in the middle. DNA of the CDR3: TGTGCCAGCTCACCACAGCCGACTGGGAGCACCGGGGAGCTGTTTTTT. This encodes CASSPQPTGSTGELFF.